These T cell receptor beta chains were read from a single sample in a study of blood T cell repertoires in COVID-19. Method: immunoSEQ multiplex PCR; TCRdb's copy keeps in-frame clones and lacks some. The repertoire holds about 100,000 clones, with around 90% as singletons. Sequenced input: peripheral blood. The receptors come from a man aged 70 or older with acute or convalescent COVID-19. CDR3s include the opening cysteine and the closing phenylalanine or tryptophan. Fields, in order: D gene, V gene, CDR3 protein. D genes are given only for firm matches.

d_gene: .
v_gene: TRBV14
CDR3aa: CASSQEGRINTDTQYF

d_gene: .
v_gene: TRBV27
CDR3aa: CASSLSRYSNQPQHF

d_gene: .
v_gene: TRBV2
CDR3aa: CASSDGGGYTF

d_gene: TRBD2
v_gene: TRBV19
CDR3aa: CASSTQAGGRYEQYF

d_gene: .
v_gene: TRBV15
CDR3aa: CATSRDPGAGNTIYF

d_gene: TRBD1
v_gene: TRBV18
CDR3aa: CASSRLTGRDTEAFF

d_gene: .
v_gene: TRBV3-1/TRBV3-2
CDR3aa: CASSGRREKLFF

d_gene: TRBD1
v_gene: TRBV2
CDR3aa: CAVPGQNSYEQYF

d_gene: TRBD1
v_gene: TRBV7-2
CDR3aa: CASRKTGGTEAFF

d_gene: .
v_gene: TRBV10-3
CDR3aa: CAIKAGATNEKLFF

d_gene: .
v_gene: TRBV18
CDR3aa: CASSPGQTLYGYTF

d_gene: TRBD1
v_gene: TRBV5-1
CDR3aa: CASSAGGASTGELFF

d_gene: TRBD1
v_gene: TRBV3-1/TRBV3-2
CDR3aa: CASSQGQGVTEAFF

d_gene: .
v_gene: TRBV7-9
CDR3aa: CASSPQEWTVGHEQFF

d_gene: TRBD1
v_gene: TRBV11-2
CDR3aa: CASSLQGGSNQPQHF

d_gene: .
v_gene: TRBV30
CDR3aa: CAWSAGVGNQPQHF

d_gene: TRBD1
v_gene: TRBV27
CDR3aa: CASSKYGQANTEAFF

d_gene: .
v_gene: TRBV28
CDR3aa: CASSAEETQYF

d_gene: TRBD1
v_gene: TRBV4-1
CDR3aa: CASSHGQGTDTQYF

d_gene: TRBD1
v_gene: TRBV4-3
CDR3aa: CASSQDEGTGLPYEQYF

d_gene: TRBD1
v_gene: TRBV29-1
CDR3aa: CSVEGQGARNTIYF

d_gene: .
v_gene: TRBV14
CDR3aa: CASSRSGGWGSYEQYF

d_gene: .
v_gene: TRBV11-2
CDR3aa: CASSLSGGARDNEQFF

d_gene: TRBD1
v_gene: TRBV11-2
CDR3aa: CASSSGQGVGEAFF

d_gene: .
v_gene: TRBV6-5
CDR3aa: CASSQGSVVGNTIYF

d_gene: TRBD1
v_gene: TRBV6-5
CDR3aa: CATADRGKGGYTF

d_gene: .
v_gene: TRBV9
CDR3aa: CASSVGSGLGEKLFF

d_gene: .
v_gene: TRBV2
CDR3aa: CASSLLGGVNEKLFF

d_gene: TRBD2
v_gene: TRBV5-1
CDR3aa: CASSLLTSGKVGELFF

d_gene: .
v_gene: TRBV7-2
CDR3aa: CASSSQGGNTEAFF

d_gene: .
v_gene: TRBV28
CDR3aa: CASSFTGTLIYNEQFF

d_gene: TRBD1
v_gene: TRBV7-9
CDR3aa: CASRPGQGASEQYF

d_gene: TRBD2
v_gene: TRBV2
CDR3aa: CASSRTSGSTDTQYF

d_gene: .
v_gene: TRBV19
CDR3aa: CASSIDRGNGYTF

d_gene: TRBD2
v_gene: TRBV5-6
CDR3aa: CASSLMLAGSPYEQYF

d_gene: TRBD2
v_gene: TRBV28
CDR3aa: CASSLWREGIFNIQYF

d_gene: TRBD1
v_gene: TRBV15
CDR3aa: CATSPRFGTGGYEQYF

d_gene: TRBD1
v_gene: TRBV30
CDR3aa: CAWNRGTEHTEAFF

d_gene: .
v_gene: TRBV15
CDR3aa: CATSRDSSYEQYF

d_gene: .
v_gene: TRBV7-9
CDR3aa: CASSLVRGQSPISGNTIYF

d_gene: .
v_gene: TRBV2
CDR3aa: CASSGAVYEQYF

d_gene: .
v_gene: TRBV27
CDR3aa: CASSFWPARFGGYTF

d_gene: TRBD2
v_gene: TRBV30
CDR3aa: CAWSVGGTGELFF

d_gene: TRBD2
v_gene: TRBV7-2
CDR3aa: CASSTGGGQNIQYF

d_gene: TRBD2
v_gene: TRBV5-1
CDR3aa: CASKLAGGGTDTQYF

d_gene: TRBD1
v_gene: TRBV15
CDR3aa: CATSRRTGRNQPQHF

d_gene: TRBD1
v_gene: TRBV20-1
CDR3aa: CSAIDRDRAYEQYF

d_gene: TRBD2
v_gene: TRBV24-1
CDR3aa: CATSARTSGRKTDTQYF

d_gene: .
v_gene: TRBV7-7
CDR3aa: CASSLLQGSIGETQYF

d_gene: .
v_gene: TRBV5-1
CDR3aa: CASRPLDSYGYTF

d_gene: TRBD2
v_gene: TRBV5-1
CDR3aa: CASRGLAGTDTQYF

d_gene: .
v_gene: TRBV3-1/TRBV3-2
CDR3aa: CASSHLRANYGYTF

d_gene: .
v_gene: TRBV2
CDR3aa: CASSDRDNQPQHF